Following are 21 T cell receptor beta chains from one sample sequenced in a study of cytomegalovirus exposure and HLA in healthy donors. Primers for the PCR totalled 60 Vbeta and 13 Jbeta. Clones were read by immunoSEQ multiplex PCR, and TCRdb kept only the in-frame ones, dropping some. The data show about 130,000 clones, roughly 10% seen once. The specimen sequenced was PBMCs. All receptors come from a woman between 18 and 30 years old in good health and CMV-seropositive.

This clone was observed a handful of times. The gene calls are TRBV2 and TRBJ2-5; D might be TRBD1 (6 bases). Germline V gives CDR1 SNHLY, CDR2 FYNNEI. The CDR3 is made up of 13 amino acids. Trimming took 8 bases from V and 0 from J, leaving 10 bases between them. In DNA form, the CDR3 reads TGTGCCAGCCACAGGGTAAACCAAGAGACCCAGTACTTC. It specifies CASHRVNQETQYF.

V usage is TRBV19 and J usage is TRBJ1-5, with 7 bases fitting TRBD1. The V gene end was trimmed by 8 bases and the J gene end by 0 bases; junction bases not matched to a gene: 4. The CDR3 is 14 amino acids. CDR1 and CDR2 from the germline V gene are LNHDA and SQIVND (reference sequence). CDR3 sequence reads: CASDRVNSNQPQHF. CDR3 DNA: TGTGCCAGTGACAGGGTGAATAGCAATCAGCCCCAGCATTTT.

The chain combines TRBV5-1 with TRBJ2-3; 10 bases map to TRBD1. Losses at the gene ends were 0 bases for V and 1 base for J; bases not matched to a gene: 2. This CDR3 comprises 16 residues. Germline assignment: CDR1 SGHRS and CDR2 YFSETQ. In DNA form, the CDR3 reads TGCGCCAGCAGCTTGGAGGGGACAGGGGGCACAGATACGCAGTATTTT. This sequence encodes CASSLEGTGGTDTQYF.

The rearrangement joins TRBV4-2 to TRBJ2-2; a possible D gene is TRBD2 (7 bases). Per germline, CDR1 LGHNA and CDR2 YNFKEQ. CDR3 size: 15 residues. Trimming shortened V by 4 bases and J by 4 bases, and 13 bases separated the two germline ends. CDR3 loop: CASSRGGGTTGELFF. CDR3 bases: TGTGCCAGCAGCCGGGGGGGCGGGACCACCGGGGAGCTGTTTTTT.

This clone has just a few counts. The chain uses TRBV29-1 and TRBJ2-1; 11 nucleotides line up with TRBD2. CDR3 length: 16 residues. The J segment lost 8 bases and the V segment lost 3 bases, leaving 12 bases of the junction unmatched. Germline CDR1 is SQVTM and CDR2 is ANQGSEA. This CDR3 reads CSVEARRTSGWYEQFF. CDR3 nucleotide sequence: TGCAGCGTTGAGGCCCGGCGGACTAGCGGGTGGTATGAGCAGTTCTTC.

V is TRBV30 and J is TRBJ1-5, with a tentative D call TRBD1 (5 bases). V was cut by 5 bases and J by 9 bases, with 23 bases left in between. The CDR3 is made up of 15 amino acids. CDR1 and CDR2 (germline): GTSNPN, SVGIG (reference sequence). Here the CDR3 reads CAWLAKSGARGPQHF. CDR3 DNA: TGTGCCTGGCTCGCGAAAAGTGGGGCTCGAGGGCCCCAGCATTTT.

The chain links TRBV30 to TRBJ2-7, with 10 bases matching TRBD2. CDR3 length equals 13 residues. Germline values: CDR1 GTSNPN, CDR2 SVGIG (reference sequence). V was clipped by 1 base and J by 5 bases; unmatched bases: 2. CDR3 bases: TGTGCCTGGAGTGGGCTAGCGGGAGACGAGCAGTACTTC. Protein sequence: CAWSGLAGDEQYF.

This clone showed up just a few times. The rearrangement uses TRBV6-6 and TRBJ1-2, with D tentatively TRBD1 (6 bases). CDR3 length equals 13 residues. V lost 2 bases, J lost 8 bases, and 12 bases lay in between. Per germline, CDR1 MNHNY and CDR2 SVGAGI (reference sequence). CDR3 amino acids: CASSYDRWYGYTF. CDR3 nucleotide sequence: TGTGCCAGCAGTTACGACAGGTGGTACGGCTACACCTTC.

V and J are TRBV28 and TRBJ1-2; TRBD1 is a possible D gene (5 bases). This CDR3 region has 13 residues. Germline V gene sequence: CDR1 MDHEN, CDR2 SYDVKM. V dropped 8 bases and J dropped 2 bases, with 12 bases sitting between them. CDR3: CASRWQGNYGYTF. CDR3 nucleotide sequence: TGTGCCAGCCGCTGGCAGGGAAACTATGGCTACACCTTC.

The chain carries TRBV18 and TRBJ1-1; possible D gene TRBD1, 5 bases. The CDR3 extends over 15 amino acids. Between the trimmed V and J ends, which lost 3 bases and 7 bases, there was a span of 18 bases. CDR1 is KGHSH, CDR2 LQKENI, per germline. The CDR3 protein is CASSPQPQGMNEAFF. The CDR3 nucleotides read TGTGCCAGCTCACCTCAACCCCAGGGTATGAATGAAGCTTTCTTT.

There are a few counts of this clone. CDR3 sequence reads: CASSDLAGGFREQYF. DNA of the CDR3: TGTGCCAGCAGCGATCTAGCGGGAGGCTTCAGGGAGCAGTACTTC. The chain recombines TRBV7-6 with TRBJ2-7; 11 positions match TRBD2. The germline V gene encodes CDR1 SGHVS and CDR2 FNYEAQ. V trimming: 5 bases; J trimming: 7 bases; junction bases outside the gene matches: 10. This CDR3 comprises 15 residues.

The chain combines TRBV4-2 with TRBJ2-1; D is possibly TRBD2 (6 bases). The germline V gene has CDR1 LGHNA and CDR2 YNFKEQ. This CDR3 region has 17 residues. V lost 4 bases and J lost 8, with 24 bases in between. CDR3 in amino acids: CASSRLRTGEGLHEQFF. The DNA for the CDR3 is TGTGCCAGCAGCCGCCTGAGAACGGGAGAGGGTCTCCATGAGCAGTTCTTC.

This clone has a handful of counts. V and J are TRBV11-3 and TRBJ1-6; TRBD1 might be the D (5 bases). The germline V gene encodes CDR1 SGHNT and CDR2 YENEEA. Trimming shortened V by 5 bases and J by 5 bases, and 7 bases separated the two germline ends. The CDR3 sequence is 13 residues long. CDR3 in DNA: TGTGCCAGCAGCAACAGGAATAATTCACCCCTCCACTTT. The encoded protein is CASSNRNNSPLHF.

A few counts support this clone. This chain joins TRBV4-2 and TRBJ1-1; no clear D. Trimming stripped 2 bases from V and 1 base from J, with 17 bases between. Per germline, CDR1 LGHNA and CDR2 YNFKEQ. The CDR3 length is 17 residues. DNA of the CDR3: TGTGCCAGCAGCCAAATTCGTCTTGGGGAGGAGAACACTGAAGCTTTCTTT. This sequence encodes CASSQIRLGEENTEAFF.

This clone was recorded a few times. The chain couples TRBV30 to TRBJ2-3; D perhaps matches TRBD1 (5 bases). The CDR3 loop spans 14 amino acids. Deletions cut 0 bases from V and 2 bases from J, with 9 bases between. Germline CDR1 GTSNPN, CDR2 SVGIG (reference sequence). The CDR3, as DNA: TGTGCCTGGAGTGTAGCAGGGTCCACAGATACGCAGTATTTT. Translation gives CAWSVAGSTDTQYF.

This clone occurred a few times. The genes are TRBV29-1 and TRBJ1-1; perhaps TRBD1 as D (5 bases). This CDR3 spans 14 amino acids. Per germline, CDR1 SQVTM and CDR2 ANQGSEA. Between the trimmed V and J ends, which lost 5 bases and 8 bases, there was a span of 21 bases. CDR3 region: CSVTSPHGGTEAFF. The DNA of the CDR3 is TGCAGCGTTACCTCGCCCCACGGGGGGACGGAAGCTTTCTTT.

This rearrangement joins TRBV25-1 to TRBJ2-7; a possible D gene is TRBD1 (5 bases). Germline-derived CDR1 and CDR2 are MGHDK and SYGVNS. V was clipped by 9 bases and J by 4 bases, with 13 bases between them. CDR3 length: 12 amino acids. CDR3 in DNA: TGTGCCAGGAGCACAGGATTATACGAGCAGTACTTC. Translated, it gives CARSTGLYEQYF.

This sequence joins TRBV11-3 and TRBJ1-2; no clear D. CDR1 is SGHNT, CDR2 YENEEA, per germline. There are 13 residues in the CDR3. Trimming took off 1 base at V and 1 base at J, with 4 bases between the two ends. CDR3 coding DNA: TGTGCCAGCAGCTTAGGCAGTAACTATGGCTACACCTTC. It codes for CASSLGSNYGYTF.

The V call is TRBV7-9, the J call TRBJ2-1; maybe TRBD2 (5 bases). Germline V CDR1 and CDR2: SEHNR, FQNEAQ (reference sequence). The CDR3 extends over 14 amino acids. V shed 9 bases and J shed 6 bases, with 18 bases lying between them. In DNA form, the CDR3 reads TGTGCCAGTACGGGAAGAGGGCTACGCAATGAGCAGTTCTTC. Protein: CASTGRGLRNEQFF.

Comment on this clone: Mismatch with germline at one junction end may stem from a read error. The CDR3 loop is CASSPRPLSPGAPNAGELFF. CDR3 nucleotide sequence: TGTGCCAGCAGCCCCCGCCCTCTTAGCCCGGGAGCACCGAACGCCGGGGAGCTGTTTTTT. This sequence joins TRBV7-3 and TRBJ2-2; weak D call: TRBD2 (6 bases). The CDR3 contains 20 residues. Germline V lookup: CDR1 SGHTA, CDR2 FQGTGA.

This clone was observed a few times. This rearrangement joins TRBV5-1 to TRBJ2-3; 9 nucleotides match TRBD2. Trimming at V came to 4 bases and at J to 0 bases, leaving 18 bases not matched to a gene. Germline V gene lookup returns CDR1 SGHRS and CDR2 YFSETQ. The CDR3 has 20 amino acids. CDR3 DNA: TGCGCCAGCAGCAATTTCGGACTAGCGCACCTCCTCACTAGCACAGATACGCAGTATTTT. The encoded protein is CASSNFGLAHLLTSTDTQYF.